Below are 30 T cell receptor beta chains sequenced from a single sample in a study of OX40 agonist ivuxolimab in advanced cancers. Some clones are missing from TCRdb's copy, which holds only in-frame ones; the method was immunoSEQ multiplex PCR. Of about 69,000 clones listed, roughly nine tenths are singletons. Sequenced material: CD4+ or CD8+ T cells sorted from blood, taken in a trial of the OX40 agonist ivuxolimab. The receptors shown here come from an adult with an advanced solid tumor such as melanoma, head and neck, liver or kidney cancer.

The table lists this clone with a few counts. The V gene is TRBV9, the J gene TRBJ2-2, with 7 bases lining up with TRBD2. The CDR3 has 15 amino acids. Germline V CDR1 and CDR2: SGDLS, YYNGEE. The V segment lost 0 bases and the J segment 4 bases; nucleotides outside the gene matches: 3. CDR3 coding DNA: TGTGCCAGCAGCGTAGGGGCTAGCGGCACCGGGGAGCTGTTTTTT. Residues: CASSVGASGTGELFF.

The chain employs TRBV15 and TRBJ2-1; maybe TRBD1 (6 bases). In germline, CDR1 is LNHNV, CDR2 YYDKDF (reference sequence). This CDR3 comprises 15 residues. V was clipped by 0 bases and J by 6 bases, with 12 bases between them. CDR3 sequence reads: CATSRDPGVVNEQFF. The CDR3 DNA sequence: TGTGCCACCAGCAGAGACCCAGGGGTGGTCAATGAGCAGTTCTTC. The full variable domain, its missing parts supplied by reference TRBV15 and TRBJ2-1, is DAMVIQNPRYQVTQFGKPVTLSCSQTLNHNVMYWYQQKSSQAPKLLFHYYDKDFNNEADTPDNFQSRRPNTSFCFLDIRSPGLGDTAMYLCATSRDPGVVNEQFFGPGTRLTVL.

The genes are TRBV9 and TRBJ2-1; TRBD2 matches 7 bases. Looked up from germline, CDR1 is SGDLS and CDR2 is YYNGEE. CDR3 length equals 12 residues. With V trimmed by 2 bases and J by 9 bases, 2 bases remained unmatched. CDR3 amino acids: CASSVVAGEQFF. As DNA, the CDR3 is TGTGCCAGCAGCGTGGTAGCGGGTGAGCAGTTCTTC.

The chain carries TRBV19 and TRBJ1-3; 10 positions match TRBD1. The CDR3 covers 15 residues. The ends lost 7 bases at V and 0 bases at J; junction bases unmatched: 3. From germline, CDR1 is LNHDA and CDR2 SQIVND (reference sequence). The CDR3 protein is CASTDRGLSGNTIYF. The CDR3 DNA follows: TGTGCCAGTACAGACAGGGGGCTCTCTGGAAACACCATATATTTT.

The table lists this clone with a few counts. The gene calls are TRBV20-1 and TRBJ1-2; the D gene is possibly TRBD1 (5 bases). The CDR3 is 11 residues long. V was trimmed by 5 bases and J by 8 bases, leaving 12 bases between them. Germline assignment: CDR1 DFQATT and CDR2 SNEGSKA (reference sequence). CDR3 residues: CSAWGVVGYTF. Here the CDR3 DNA reads TGCAGTGCTTGGGGGGTTGTAGGCTACACCTTC.

The chain has TRBV19 and TRBJ1-2; D unclear. V dropped 6 bases and J dropped 5 bases, with 13 bases sitting between them. CDR1 is LNHDA and CDR2 is SQIVND in the germline V gene (reference sequence). This CDR3 spans 13 amino acids. The CDR3 here is CASSLRQPYGYTF. The CDR3 DNA is TGTGCCAGTAGCCTGCGGCAGCCTTATGGCTACACCTTC.

This rearrangement joins TRBV7-3 to TRBJ2-1; D gene ambiguous. With 5 bases removed from V and 0 bases from J, the gap between germline ends came to 11 bases. Per the germline V gene, CDR1 is SGHTA and CDR2 is FQGTGA. The CDR3 extends over 15 amino acids. The chain's CDR3 is CASSLGFPSYNEQFF. In DNA form, the CDR3 reads TGTGCCAGCAGCCTGGGTTTCCCCTCCTACAATGAGCAGTTCTTC.

There are a few counts of this clone. CDR3 sequence: CASSTLAGTTDTQYF. The CDR3, as DNA: TGTGCCAGCAGCACACTAGCGGGGACAACAGATACGCAGTATTTT. The chain has TRBV9 and TRBJ2-3; 10 bases match TRBD2. Germline V gene sequence: CDR1 SGDLS, CDR2 YYNGEE. J gave up 3 bases and V 4 bases, and 5 bases lay outside the gene matches. This CDR3 contains 15 residues.

The chain employs TRBV6-1 and TRBJ1-2; D not resolved. The CDR3 has 15 residues. V was clipped by 2 bases and J by 0 bases, with 10 bases between them. Germline-derived CDR1 and CDR2 are MNHNS and SASEGT. CDR3 sequence (DNA): TGTGCCAGCAGTGAACCAGGCCTTCCTAACTATGGCTACACCTTC. The encoded protein is CASSEPGLPNYGYTF.

The chain recombines TRBV6-5 with TRBJ1-5; D unclear. V lost 6 bases, J lost 3 bases, and 9 bases lay in between. Germline values: CDR1 MNHEY, CDR2 SVGAGI. This CDR3 is 13 amino acids long. The CDR3 protein is CASRHRFNQPQHF. The CDR3 nucleotides read TGTGCCAGCAGGCATAGGTTCAATCAGCCCCAGCATTTT.

The chain links TRBV11-3 to TRBJ2-5, with D possibly called TRBD1 or TRBD2 (5 bases each). V gave up 4 bases and J gave up 3 bases, with 21 bases separating them. This CDR3 has 17 residues. Germline CDR1 SGHNT, CDR2 YENEEA. In DNA form, the CDR3 reads TGTGCCAGCAGCTCTGGGACGGCCGGAGCCCACAAAGAGACCCAGTACTTC. This sequence encodes CASSSGTAGAHKETQYF.

The rearrangement links TRBV5-1 to TRBJ1-1; 7 nucleotides align to TRBD1. Germline V CDR1 and CDR2: SGHRS, YFSETQ. This CDR3 region has 14 residues. V was pared by 4 bases and J by 2 bases, with 5 bases of the junction left unmatched. CDR3 amino acids: CASSKGTVNTEAFF. CDR3 bases: TGCGCCAGCAGCAAAGGGACAGTAAACACTGAAGCTTTCTTT. Full variable domain (outside the CDR3, taken from reference TRBV5-1 and TRBJ1-1): KAGVTQTPRYLIKTRGQQVTLSCSPISGHRSVSWYQQTPGQGLQFLFEYFSETQRNKGNFPGRFSGRQFSNSRSEMNVSTLELGDSALYLCASSKGTVNTEAFFGQGTRLTVV.

The J gene is TRBJ1-2, the V gene TRBV20-1; the D gene is possibly TRBD1 (5 bases). Germline lookup yields CDR1 DFQATT and CDR2 SNEGSKA (reference sequence). The V gene lost 3 bases and the J gene lost 8 bases, with 10 bases spanning the gap. This CDR3 is 11 amino acids long. The CDR3: CSASWDGGYTF. DNA for the CDR3: TGCAGTGCTAGTTGGGACGGCGGCTACACCTTC.

The genes are TRBV7-3 and TRBJ2-1; D ambiguous. Germline V lookup: CDR1 SGHTA, CDR2 FQGTGA. V gave up 4 bases and J gave up 8 bases, with 15 bases separating them. This CDR3 has 14 amino acids. CDR3 in DNA: TGTGCCAGCAGCTCCAGAGTGGTTGGAGATGAGCAGTTCTTC. Protein sequence: CASSSRVVGDEQFF.

This chain links TRBV5-1 with TRBJ2-7; D call uncertain. Per the germline V gene, CDR1 is SGHRS and CDR2 is YFSETQ. Trimming took off 3 bases at V and 2 bases at J, with 12 bases between the two ends. This CDR3 region has 14 residues. CDR3 in amino acids: CASSSATTTYEQYF. Here the CDR3 DNA reads TGCGCCAGCAGCTCGGCGACAACAACCTACGAGCAGTACTTC.

V is TRBV7-9 and J is TRBJ1-4, with TRBD1 as a possible D gene (5 bases). Germline V gene sequence: CDR1 SEHNR, CDR2 FQNEAQ (reference sequence). The V and J ends lost 8 bases and 0 bases respectively, with 19 bases between them. The CDR3 is 17 residues long. DNA of the CDR3: TGTGCCAGCCTCTCGGGGCAGACAAGTGCAACTAATGAAAAACTGTTTTTT. Its translation: CASLSGQTSATNEKLFF.

The rearrangement joins TRBV5-4 to TRBJ1-3, with TRBD1 matching over 9 bases. Germline assignment: CDR1 SGHNT and CDR2 YYREEE (reference sequence). The CDR3 length is 14 residues. J lost 8 bases, V lost 5 bases, and 8 bases had no gene match. CDR3: CASSQGQGRDTIYF. CDR3 nucleotide sequence: TGTGCCAGCAGTCAAGGACAGGGGCGAGACACCATATATTTT.

The CDR3 coding sequence is TGCGCCAGCAGCTTGGTCCAGAGCGGGAGGGCCAACTACGAGCAGTACTTC. It specifies CASSLVQSGRANYEQYF. The V and J genes are TRBV5-1 and TRBJ2-7, with 10 bases that match TRBD2. The CDR3 covers 17 residues. The V segment lost 0 bases and the J segment 3 bases; nucleotides outside the gene matches: 9. Germline CDR1 is SGHRS and CDR2 is YFSETQ.

The chain employs TRBV11-1 and TRBJ2-7, with TRBD1 matching over 9 bases. CDR1 and CDR2 (germline): SGHAT, FQDESV (reference sequence). V lost 5 bases, J lost 2 bases, and 7 bases stayed unmatched. CDR3 length: 15 residues. The CDR3 spells CASSVSGTGTYEQYF. The CDR3 bases are TGTGCCAGCAGCGTATCCGGGACAGGGACCTACGAGCAGTACTTC.

V and J are TRBV5-4 and TRBJ1-1; no firm D call. Trimming pared 0 bases from V and 5 bases from J, leaving 14 bases between. The CDR3 sequence is 15 residues long. Germline CDR1 reads SGHNT; CDR2 reads YYREEE (reference sequence). The CDR3 here is CASSLVLGPRTEAFF. As DNA, the CDR3 is TGTGCCAGCAGCTTGGTCCTAGGGCCGAGGACTGAAGCTTTCTTT.

The rearrangement uses TRBV10-2 and TRBJ2-4; the match to TRBD1 covers 7 bases. The V and J ends lost 4 bases and 7 bases, in that order; junction bases with no gene match: 4. This CDR3 spans 13 amino acids. The germline V gene encodes CDR1 WSHSY and CDR2 SAAADI. The CDR3 nucleotides read TGCGCCAGCAGTGTGGCAGGGGGTAACATTCAGTACTTC. Translating it yields CASSVAGGNIQYF.

V usage is TRBV29-1 and J usage is TRBJ2-3, with D perhaps matching TRBD1 or TRBD2 (5 bases each). Germline V gene lookup returns CDR1 SQVTM and CDR2 ANQGSEA. The germline V and J ends were trimmed by 7 bases and 2 bases, with 19 bases remaining between them. This CDR3 region has 15 residues. CDR3 nucleotides: TGCAGCGCTGTAACCGGGCTTGGGACCACAGATACGCAGTATTTT. Translation: CSAVTGLGTTDTQYF.

The chain employs TRBV7-6 and TRBJ2-1; 8 bases map to TRBD2. Germline V gene sequence: CDR1 SGHVS, CDR2 FNYEAQ. This CDR3 spans 15 amino acids. V lost 2 bases and J lost 7; bases outside the gene matches: 7. This chain's CDR3 is CASSLTAGVRNEQFF. In DNA, the CDR3 is TGTGCCAGCAGCTTAACAGCGGGAGTAAGGAATGAGCAGTTCTTC. The full variable domain, its missing parts supplied by reference TRBV7-6 and TRBJ2-1, is GAGVSQSPRYKVTKRGQDVALRCDPISGHVSLYWYRQALGQGPEFLTYFNYEAQQDKSGLPNDRFSAERPEGSISTLTIQRTEQRDSAMYRCASSLTAGVRNEQFFGPGTRLTVL.

This chain connects TRBV27 to TRBJ2-1; no clear D gene. V lost 5 bases and J lost 5, with 13 bases in between. Germline CDR1 MNHEY, CDR2 SMNVEV (reference sequence). The CDR3 length is 14 residues. CDR3 region: CASSPLSRNNEQFF. The CDR3 nucleotides are TGTGCCAGCAGTCCATTAAGTAGGAACAATGAGCAGTTCTTC.

This chain connects TRBV29-1 to TRBJ1-3; D not certain. Per germline, CDR1 SQVTM and CDR2 ANQGSEA. V lost 7 bases, J lost 0 bases, and 13 bases lay in between. This CDR3 has 14 amino acids. The DNA of the CDR3 is TGCAGCGGGATGGACTTGAGCTCTGGAAACACCATATATTTT. This codes for CSGMDLSSGNTIYF.

This clone was counted a few times. V gene TRBV23-1 combines with J gene TRBJ1-4, with D hard to call. TRBV23-1 is treated as an ORF (open reading frame) with a function not yet certain. The CDR3 has 17 amino acids. V gave up 0 bases and J gave up 3 bases, with 14 bases separating them. Here the CDR3 DNA reads TGCGCCAGCAGTCAATCGAGGCCCCGAGCGGCTAATGAAAAACTGTTTTTT. Its translation is CASSQSRPRAANEKLFF.

The gene calls are TRBV9 and TRBJ1-1; 9 bases agree with TRBD1. J lost 5 bases, V lost 1 base, and 3 bases had no gene match. CDR1 and CDR2 (germline): SGDLS, YYNGEE. The CDR3 is 14 amino acids. The CDR3 nucleotides read TGTGCCAGCAGCGTATTCGGACAGGGGACTGAAGCTTTCTTT. Translated: CASSVFGQGTEAFF.

The gene calls are TRBV5-1 and TRBJ1-1; D gene unclear. CDR1 is SGHRS and CDR2 is YFSETQ in the germline V gene. The CDR3 is 14 amino acids. The V and J ends lost 4 bases and 1 base respectively, with 11 bases between them. The CDR3 reads CASSQTEANTEAFF. The CDR3 DNA is TGCGCCAGCAGCCAGACGGAGGCGAACACTGAAGCTTTCTTT.

The genes are TRBV19 and TRBJ2-7, with D possibly matching TRBD1 (6 bases). CDR1 and CDR2 from the germline V gene are LNHDA and SQIVND (reference sequence). Trimming took off 1 base at V and 4 bases at J, with 11 bases between the two ends. The CDR3 contains 14 residues. CDR3 bases: TGTGCCAGTAGTATAGCGCAGGGGAATTACGAGCAGTACTTC. It codes for CASSIAQGNYEQYF.

The genes are TRBV7-9 and TRBJ2-1; D perhaps matches TRBD2 (6 bases). With 1 base removed from V and 4 bases from J, the gap between germline ends came to 8 bases. The CDR3 totals 14 residues. CDR1 and CDR2 (germline): SEHNR, FQNEAQ (reference sequence). The DNA of the CDR3 is TGTGCCAGCAGCTTAGAGCGGGTATACAATGAGCAGTTCTTC. Its translation is CASSLERVYNEQFF.